The text below deals with one T cell receptor beta chain. Some clones are missing from TCRdb's copy, which holds only in-frame ones; the method was immunoSEQ multiplex PCR. The sample has approximately 200,000 clones; roughly four fifths are singletons. Recovered participants had two consecutive negative NP/OP PCR tests, healthcare professional clearance, or symptom resolution. These data are taken from a study of blood T cell repertoires in COVID-19. At the level of the study: The study drew acute and convalescent COVID-19 samples from the United States, Italy and Spain.

This CDR3 region has 15 residues. The chain links TRBV21-1 to TRBJ2-7; the table calls TRBD1, which could not be checked here. TRBV21-1 is labeled a pseudogene. This receptor was obtained from a man in his forties or fifties who had recovered from COVID-19. Sample: PBMCs or T cells enriched from blood (not recorded which). In DNA, the CDR3 is TGTGCCAGCAGCAAGAACATCGATAAAGCCTACGAGCAGTACTTC. This gives the protein CASSKNIDKAYEQYF.